This T cell receptor beta chain emerged from a study of CD8 T cells in Susac syndrome. The RNA, roughly 0.5 to 1 ug, was put through reverse transcription using random hexamers. Coverage of TCR beta CDR3 amplification by immunoSEQ multiplex PCR extended to 54 Vbeta and 13 Jbeta. TCRdb reanalysed the immunoSEQ multiplex PCR reads using MiXCR and keeps one entry per CDR3 protein. The profile shows about 190,000 distinct CDR3 sequences, approximately 95% of them singletons. Negative isolation was used for CD8+ and CD4+ T cells and FACS enrichment for TEMRA cells. The clonotype was recovered from a human donor in good health. Sequenced input: CD4+ T cells from PBMCs.

The CDR3 region is CASSQDTVSSYEQYF. The CDR3 coding sequence is TGTGCCAGCAGCCAAGATACGGTAAGCTCCTACGAGCAGTACTTC. The rearrangement links TRBV3-1 to TRBJ2-7; D unclear. Between the trimmed V and J ends, which lost 0 bases and 0 bases, there was a span of 9 bases. The CDR3 is made up of 15 amino acids. Germline values: CDR1 LGHDT, CDR2 YNNKEL (reference sequence).